This is a list of T cell receptor beta chains from one sample in a study of blood T cell repertoires in COVID-19. Sequenced by immunoSEQ multiplex PCR; TCRdb stores in-frame clones only, minus some. The table shows 80,000 to 95,000 clones, with 75% to 90% occurring only once. The sequenced sample consisted of peripheral blood. The receptor source for this set is an older man with acute or convalescent COVID-19. Each CDR3 is given with its conserved first and last residue. The order of the fields is D gene, clone size, V gene, J gene, CDR3 DNA, CDR3 protein. D genes are given only for firm matches. Clone size appears in some rows only: once, few, many, or a class for an expanded clone.

>TRBD1|once|TRBV6-2/TRBV6-3|TRBJ1-3
TGTGCCAGCAGTTTCTGGACAGGGAGACCCTCTGGAAACACCATATATTTT
CASSFWTGRPSGNTIYF
>NA|NA|TRBV30|TRBJ1-1
TGTGCCTGGAGTATTGGACAGAGGAACACTGAAGCTTTCTTT
CAWSIGQRNTEAFF
>TRBD1|NA|TRBV7-3|TRBJ2-5
TGTGCCAGCAGCCCCGTCGGGCAGGGGGCTCGGGAGACCCAGTACTTC
CASSPVGQGARETQYF
>NA|NA|TRBV29-1|TRBJ2-5
TGCAGCATCACAGGGATGGAGACCCAGTACTTC
CSITGMETQYF
>NA|NA|TRBV3-1/TRBV3-2|TRBJ1-5
TGTGCCAGCAGCCAAGGAGATCAGCCCCAGCATTTT
CASSQGDQPQHF
>NA|NA|TRBV11-2|TRBJ2-1
TGTGCCAGCAGCTTATTTAGCACCAATGAGCAGTTCTTC
CASSLFSTNEQFF
>NA|NA|TRBV28|TRBJ2-2
TGTGCCAGCTTAAAGGTAGCCCTCGGGACCGGGGAGCTGTTTTTT
CASLKVALGTGELFF
>TRBD2|NA|TRBV29-1|TRBJ2-7
TGCAGCGTTGTTTGGCGGGAGTACCACGAGCAGTACTTC
CSVVWREYHEQYF
>TRBD1|NA|TRBV7-9|TRBJ1-4
TGTGCCAGCAGCACAGGGACAGAGGATGAAAAACTGTTTTTT
CASSTGTEDEKLFF
>NA|NA|TRBV27|TRBJ1-5
TGTGCCAGCAGTTTCGGCAGGGTTCAGCCCCAGCATTTT
CASSFGRVQPQHF
>TRBD1|NA|TRBV5-1|TRBJ1-2
TGCGCCAGCAGCTTGGAGGGGGCGGGTGGCTACACCTTC
CASSLEGAGGYTF
>TRBD1|NA|TRBV28|TRBJ2-5
TGTGCCAGCAGTTCCGGACAGGGAATCCAAGAGACCCAGTACTTC
CASSSGQGIQETQYF
>TRBD1|NA|TRBV5-1|TRBJ1-2
TGCGCCAGCAGCCTGACAGGGCTCTATGGCTGCACCTTC
CASSLTGLYGCTF
>TRBD2|once|TRBV4-1|TRBJ2-4
TGCGCCAGCAGCCAGCTTAGCGGGGTCAAAAACATTCAGTACTTC
CASSQLSGVKNIQYF
>TRBD1|NA|TRBV4-1|TRBJ2-1
TGCGCCAGCAGCCACTCACAGGGGGTTGCCTACAATGAGCAGTTCTTC
CASSHSQGVAYNEQFF
>TRBD1|NA|TRBV28|TRBJ2-7
TGTGCCAGCAGTACGCCCGGGACAGGGGTCTCCTACGAGCAGTACTTC
CASSTPGTGVSYEQYF
>NA|few|TRBV29-1|TRBJ2-5
TGCAGCGTTGAAGGCCGGTACCAAGAGACCCAGTACTTC
CSVEGRYQETQYF
>NA|NA|TRBV18|TRBJ1-6
TGTGCCAGCTCAACAATACAGGAGAATTCACCCCTCCACTTT
CASSTIQENSPLHF
>TRBD2|NA|TRBV3-1/TRBV3-2|TRBJ2-3
TGTGCCAGCAGCCTCGAGCGGGAGGGCTCTAGCACAGATACGCAGTATTTT
CASSLEREGSSTDTQYF
>NA|NA|TRBV28|TRBJ1-1
TGTGCCAGCAGTAGCCTGACAGGTACGGGCACTGAAGCTTTCTTT
CASSSLTGTGTEAFF